This T cell receptor (beta chain) is drawn from a study of shared clonotypes between healthy human individuals. Germline assignment: CDR1 SGHAT and CDR2 FQNNGV. There are 16 residues in the CDR3. V was clipped by 4 bases and J by 1 base; unmatched bases: 6. About this clone itself: The antigen is unknown.

Whole-study findings and limits: Generation probability values for non-shared clonotypes were lower than those for clonotypes shared by all four donors.

Sequencing was performed with immunoSEQ multiplex PCR; in TCRdb, only in-frame clones are kept and a portion is missing. The sample contains approximately 2.5 million clones, more than 85% of which appear only once. This TCR derives from a young man in good health. Some clones in this sample may be carry-over from other donors' samples. The sequenced sample consisted of naive CD4+ T cells from PBMCs. The sample's subset: CD45RA+ positively selected. The gene calls are TRBV11-2 and TRBJ2-3; 9 bases line up with TRBD1. CDR3 coding DNA: TGTGCCAGCAGCTACCGGACAGGGGCGGGCACAGATACGCAGTATTTT. As protein: CASSYRTGAGTDTQYF.